In this sample, the clone carrying this T cell receptor beta chain turned up many times. What it binds is unknown. The sample is drawn from a study of metastatic and nonmetastatic thyroid tumors. Across the study: Repertoires of blood and of tissue (tumor or nodule) from malignant and benign thyroid patients were compared.

This CDR3 region has 15 residues. The V end was cut by 0 bases, the J end by 6 bases, with 14 bases between. The V gene's germline CDR1 is MNHEY and CDR2 SVGAGI. Each patient came to thyroid surgery without any prior treatment (of any kind). In the source study's methods: Clinicopathological groups differed in CDR3, with these differences serving to build a distant-metastasis classifier for papillary thyroid cancer. TCRdb used MiXCR to call clones anew from the PCR reads. V and J calls and clone size were set by TCRdb, not the authors. The data contain 20,000 to 30,000 clones, 13% of them singletons. Regarding the study as a whole: Across blood and tumor, TCR beta diversity in malignant thyroid tumors was reportedly significantly higher than in benign nodules.

Sample: blood. The clonotype comes from a female donor with papillary thyroid cancer or a benign thyroid nodule (not recorded which). Some clones in this sample may be carry-over from other donors' samples. The V call is TRBV6-5, the J call TRBJ2-5, with TRBD1 as a possible D gene (6 bases). This CDR3 reads CASSYSSLDRKTQYF. CDR3 coding DNA: TGTGCCAGCAGTTACTCGAGCCTGGACAGAAAGACCCAGTACTTC.